Below are 16 T cell receptor beta chains sequenced from a single sample in a study of OX40 agonist ivuxolimab in advanced cancers. Some clones are missing from TCRdb's copy, which holds only in-frame ones; the method was immunoSEQ multiplex PCR. The sample lists under 25,000 clones; roughly 84% were seen once. Source: CD4+ or CD8+ T cells sorted from blood, taken in a trial of the OX40 agonist ivuxolimab. The receptors originated from an adult with an advanced solid tumor such as melanoma, head and neck, liver or kidney cancer.

The CDR3 reads CASSPGGWGETQYF. The CDR3 nucleotides are TGCGCCAGCAGCCCTGGAGGCTGGGGGGAGACCCAGTACTTC. The chain links TRBV5-1 to TRBJ2-5, with D perhaps TRBD1 or TRBD2 (5 bases each). CDR1 and CDR2 (germline): SGHRS, YFSETQ. This CDR3 has 14 amino acids. The V gene lost 4 bases and the J gene lost 5 bases, with 15 bases spanning the gap.

This rearrangement joins TRBV4-1 to TRBJ2-7, with 7 bases aligning to TRBD1. Trimming cost V 0 bases and J 0 bases; bases outside gene matches: 2. The CDR3 contains 15 residues. Germline assignment: CDR1 MGHRA and CDR2 YSYEKL. CDR3 region: CASSQEQGSSYEQYF. The CDR3 nucleotides are TGCGCCAGCAGCCAAGAACAGGGGAGCTCCTACGAGCAGTACTTC.

This clone was found once. The J gene is TRBJ1-3, the V gene TRBV30; the D is unclear. Germline V gives CDR1 GTSNPN, CDR2 SVGIG (reference sequence). CDR3 length: 16 amino acids. Trimming took 2 bases from V and 0 from J, leaving 14 bases between them. The CDR3 reads CAWSFGRAASGNTIYF. CDR3 in DNA: TGTGCCTGGAGTTTTGGACGGGCCGCCTCTGGAAACACCATATATTTT.

This clone was detected once. The sample has other DNA sequences that encode this CDR3 too. The chain carries TRBV4-1 and TRBJ1-5, with 10 bases fitting TRBD1. The germline V gene encodes CDR1 MGHRA and CDR2 YSYEKL. V shed 6 bases, J shed 6 bases, and the junction held 8 bases outside the gene matches. This CDR3 contains 15 residues. CDR3 region: CASSLTTGGTQPQHF. DNA of the CDR3: TGCGCCAGCAGTCTGACGACAGGGGGCACTCAGCCCCAGCATTTT.

The gene calls are TRBV6-5 and TRBJ1-5; perhaps TRBD1 as D (6 bases). Germline V CDR1 and CDR2: MNHEY, SVGAGI. The CDR3 is 14 residues long. Trimming removed 6 bases at V and 3 bases at J, with 12 bases between. The CDR3 DNA is TGTGCCAGCAGGAGAGGGGGGAACAATCAGCCCCAGCATTTT. Translating it yields CASRRGGNNQPQHF.

This clone has just a few counts. CDR3 region: CASSEHQDQPQHF. DNA for the CDR3: TGTGCCAGCAGCGAACACCAGGATCAGCCCCAGCATTTT. The chain uses TRBV7-9 and TRBJ1-5; D gene uncertain. Per the germline V gene, CDR1 is SEHNR and CDR2 is FQNEAQ (reference sequence). Trimming shortened V by 5 bases and J by 5 bases, and 10 bases separated the two germline ends. The CDR3 is made up of 13 amino acids.

This clone is labeled as hyperexpanded. This chain connects TRBV7-9 to TRBJ2-7; D remains ambiguous. The V end was cut by 1 base, the J end by 2 bases, with 15 bases between. Germline-derived CDR1 and CDR2 are SEHNR and FQNEAQ (reference sequence). The CDR3 length is 16 residues. This CDR3 is CASSLEFSQSPYEQYF. Here the CDR3 DNA reads TGTGCCAGCAGCTTAGAGTTTAGTCAATCCCCCTACGAGCAGTACTTC.

The chain employs TRBV7-8 and TRBJ2-1; TRBD2 matches at 9 bases. The CDR3 loop spans 15 amino acids. The V gene's germline CDR1 is SGHVS and CDR2 FQNEAQ. V lost 6 bases and J lost 10; bases outside the gene matches: 13. The CDR3 coding sequence is TGTGCCAGCAGTCAGAGCGGGAGGACCTCCAGGGAGCAGTTCTTC. Translated: CASSQSGRTSREQFF.

The CDR3 sequence: CASSLGQGINAIYF. The CDR3 DNA reads TGTGCCAGCAGTTTGGGACAGGGAATAAATGCCATATATTTT. The chain uses TRBV6-6 and TRBJ1-3; 9 nucleotides line up with TRBD1. CDR1 is MNHNY, CDR2 SVGAGI, per germline (reference sequence). CDR3 length: 14 residues. With V trimmed by 4 bases and J by 11 bases, 9 bases remained unmatched.

The sample holds a few counts of this clone. The CDR3 reads CASSVELAGADTQYF. CDR3 DNA: TGTGCCAGCAGCGTAGAACTAGCGGGAGCAGATACGCAGTATTTT. This sequence joins TRBV9 and TRBJ2-3; 11 bases fit TRBD2. V trimming: 0 bases; J trimming: 4 bases; junction bases outside the gene matches: 1. This CDR3 spans 15 amino acids. The V gene's germline CDR1 is SGDLS and CDR2 YYNGEE.

Concerning this clone itself: This CDR3 is also generated by other DNA sequences in the sample. The chain carries TRBV29-1 and TRBJ2-7; D not certain. Germline V gene sequence: CDR1 SQVTM, CDR2 ANQGSEA. V dropped 4 bases and J dropped 6 bases, with 10 bases sitting between them. The CDR3 loop spans 11 amino acids. CDR3 in amino acids: CSVVRVSEQYF. The DNA for the CDR3 is TGCAGCGTTGTGCGAGTCAGCGAGCAGTACTTC.

There are a few counts of this clone. The rearrangement joins TRBV7-3 to TRBJ2-3, with D possibly matching TRBD2 (6 bases). This CDR3 has 14 residues. Trimming took off 5 bases at V and 6 bases at J, with 15 bases between the two ends. Looked up from germline, CDR1 is SGHTA and CDR2 is FQGTGA. The CDR3 region is CASSVSLAGDTQYF. The CDR3 nucleotides read TGTGCCAGCAGCGTCTCACTAGCTGGTGATACGCAGTATTTT.

This clone was counted only a few times. The CDR3 sequence is CASKGRLGTEAFF. CDR3 coding DNA: TGTGCCAGTAAGGGCCGACTAGGGACTGAAGCTTTCTTT. V gene TRBV19 combines with J gene TRBJ1-1; the D is unclear. CDR1 is LNHDA, CDR2 SQIVND, per germline (reference sequence). V lost 7 bases and J lost 5, with 14 bases in between. CDR3 length: 13 residues.

V and J are TRBV5-1 and TRBJ1-2, with 8 bases fitting TRBD1. CDR3 length equals 14 residues. The V gene end was trimmed by 4 bases and the J gene end by 5 bases; junction bases not matched to a gene: 7. Germline-derived CDR1 and CDR2 are SGHRS and YFSETQ. CDR3 in amino acids: CASSGRGLGYGYTF. CDR3 DNA sequence: TGCGCCAGCAGCGGCAGGGGGCTGGGTTATGGCTACACCTTC.

The chain joins TRBV13 to TRBJ1-1; unclear D gene. Germline V gives CDR1 PRHDT, CDR2 FYEKMQ (reference sequence). The ends were cut back, 5 bases at V and 8 bases at J, with 12 bases in the middle. This CDR3 is 12 amino acids long. CDR3 protein: CASSTETAEAFF. The CDR3 nucleotides are TGTGCCAGCAGCACCGAGACGGCAGAAGCTTTCTTT.

The V and J genes are TRBV6-6 and TRBJ1-4; D call uncertain. CDR3 size: 14 residues. V was trimmed by 7 bases and J by 3 bases, leaving 12 bases between them. Per the germline V gene, CDR1 is MNHNY and CDR2 is SVGAGI (reference sequence). For the CDR3, the DNA is TGTGCCAGCACCACATCCGGGGCTAATGAAAAACTGTTTTTT. As protein: CASTTSGANEKLFF.